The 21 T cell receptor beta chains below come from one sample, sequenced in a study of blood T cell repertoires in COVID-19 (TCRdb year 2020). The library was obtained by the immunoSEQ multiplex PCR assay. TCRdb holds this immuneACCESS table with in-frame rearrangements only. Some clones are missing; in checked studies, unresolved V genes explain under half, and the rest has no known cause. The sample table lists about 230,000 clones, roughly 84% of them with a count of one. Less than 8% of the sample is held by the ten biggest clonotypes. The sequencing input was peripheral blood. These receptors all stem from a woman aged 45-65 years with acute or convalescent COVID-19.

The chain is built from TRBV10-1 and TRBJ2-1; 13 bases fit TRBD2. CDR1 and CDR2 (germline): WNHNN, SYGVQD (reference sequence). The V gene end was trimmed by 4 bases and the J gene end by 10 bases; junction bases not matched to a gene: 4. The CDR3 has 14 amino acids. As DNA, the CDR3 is TGCGCCAGCAGTGGGGGACTAGCGGGAATAGAGCAGTTCTTC. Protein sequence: CASSGGLAGIEQFF.

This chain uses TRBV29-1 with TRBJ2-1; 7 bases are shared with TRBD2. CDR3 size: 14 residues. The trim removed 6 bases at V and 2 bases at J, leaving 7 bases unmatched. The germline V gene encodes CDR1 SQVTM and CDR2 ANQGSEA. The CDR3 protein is CSVDKTSAYNEQFF. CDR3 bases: TGCAGCGTCGATAAAACTAGCGCCTACAATGAGCAGTTCTTC.

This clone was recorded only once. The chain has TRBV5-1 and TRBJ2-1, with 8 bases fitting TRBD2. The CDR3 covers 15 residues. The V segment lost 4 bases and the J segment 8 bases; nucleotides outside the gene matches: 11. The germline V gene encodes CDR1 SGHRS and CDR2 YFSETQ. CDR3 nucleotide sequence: TGCGCCAGCAGCGTATCCGGGACTAGGTCGGATGAGCAGTTCTTC. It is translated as CASSVSGTRSDEQFF.

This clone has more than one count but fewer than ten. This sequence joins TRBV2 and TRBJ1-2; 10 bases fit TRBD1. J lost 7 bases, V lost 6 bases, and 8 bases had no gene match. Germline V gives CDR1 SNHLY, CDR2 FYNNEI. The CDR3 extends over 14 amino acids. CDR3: CASSVRQGAGGYTF. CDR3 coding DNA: TGTGCCAGCAGCGTTCGACAGGGGGCCGGTGGCTACACCTTC.

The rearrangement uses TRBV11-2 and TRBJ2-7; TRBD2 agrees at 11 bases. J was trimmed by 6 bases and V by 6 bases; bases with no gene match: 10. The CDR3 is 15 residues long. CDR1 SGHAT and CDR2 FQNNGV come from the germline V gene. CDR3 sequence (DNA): TGTGCCAGCAGGAAAACTAGCGGGGGTTCGGCCGAGCAGTACTTC. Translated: CASRKTSGGSAEQYF.

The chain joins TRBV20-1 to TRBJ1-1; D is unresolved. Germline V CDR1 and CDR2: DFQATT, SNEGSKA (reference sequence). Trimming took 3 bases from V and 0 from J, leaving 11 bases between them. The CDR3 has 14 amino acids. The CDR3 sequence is CSASMAGMNTEAFF. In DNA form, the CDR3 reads TGCAGTGCTAGTATGGCAGGAATGAACACTGAAGCTTTCTTT.

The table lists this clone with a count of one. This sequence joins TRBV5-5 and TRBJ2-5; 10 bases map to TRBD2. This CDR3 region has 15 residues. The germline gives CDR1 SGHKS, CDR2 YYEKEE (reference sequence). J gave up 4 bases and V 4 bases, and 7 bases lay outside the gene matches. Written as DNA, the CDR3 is TGTGCCAGCAGCAGTCTAGCGGGAGCTGGAGAGACCCAGTACTTC. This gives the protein CASSSLAGAGETQYF.

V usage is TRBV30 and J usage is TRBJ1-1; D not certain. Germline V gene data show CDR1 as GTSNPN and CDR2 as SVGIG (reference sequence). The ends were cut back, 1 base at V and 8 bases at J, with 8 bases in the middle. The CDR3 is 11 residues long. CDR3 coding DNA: TGTGCCTGGAGTGATTCGGGAGAAGCTTTCTTT. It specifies CAWSDSGEAFF.

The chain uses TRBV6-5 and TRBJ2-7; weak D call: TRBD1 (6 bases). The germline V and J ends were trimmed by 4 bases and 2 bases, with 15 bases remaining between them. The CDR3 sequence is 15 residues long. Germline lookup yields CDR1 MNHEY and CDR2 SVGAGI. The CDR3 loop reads CASSFRDTSPYEQYF. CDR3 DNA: TGTGCCAGCAGTTTCCGGGACACCTCCCCCTACGAGCAGTACTTC.

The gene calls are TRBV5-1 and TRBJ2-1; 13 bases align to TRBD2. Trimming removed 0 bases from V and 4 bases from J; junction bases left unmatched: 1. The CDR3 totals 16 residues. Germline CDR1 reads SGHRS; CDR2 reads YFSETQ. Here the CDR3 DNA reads TGCGCCAGCAGCTTGGGGGGACTAGCGGGATACAATGAGCAGTTCTTC. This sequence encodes CASSLGGLAGYNEQFF.

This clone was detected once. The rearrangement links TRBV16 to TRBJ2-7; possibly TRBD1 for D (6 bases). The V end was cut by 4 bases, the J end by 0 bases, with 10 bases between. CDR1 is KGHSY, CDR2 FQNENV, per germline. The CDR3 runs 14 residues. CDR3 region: CASSRRTASYEQYF. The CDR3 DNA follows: TGTGCCAGCAGCCGAAGGACAGCCTCCTACGAGCAGTACTTC.

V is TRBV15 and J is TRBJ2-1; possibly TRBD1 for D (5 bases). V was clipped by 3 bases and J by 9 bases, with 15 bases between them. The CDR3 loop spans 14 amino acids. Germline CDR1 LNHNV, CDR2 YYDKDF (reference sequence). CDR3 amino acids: CATSSLDSWAEQFF. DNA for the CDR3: TGTGCCACCAGCAGTCTAGACAGTTGGGCTGAGCAGTTCTTC.

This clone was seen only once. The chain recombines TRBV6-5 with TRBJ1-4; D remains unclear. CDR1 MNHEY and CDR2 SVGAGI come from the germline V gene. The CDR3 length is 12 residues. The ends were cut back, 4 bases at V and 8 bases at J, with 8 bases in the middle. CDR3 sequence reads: CASSSVGEKLFF. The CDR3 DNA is TGTGCCAGCAGTTCAGTCGGGGAAAAACTGTTTTTT.

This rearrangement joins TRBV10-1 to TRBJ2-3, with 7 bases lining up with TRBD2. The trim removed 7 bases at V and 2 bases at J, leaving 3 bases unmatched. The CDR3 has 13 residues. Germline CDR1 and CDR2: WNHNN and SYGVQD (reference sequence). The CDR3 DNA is TGCGCCAGCACCAGGGACTACACAGATACGCAGTATTTT. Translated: CASTRDYTDTQYF.

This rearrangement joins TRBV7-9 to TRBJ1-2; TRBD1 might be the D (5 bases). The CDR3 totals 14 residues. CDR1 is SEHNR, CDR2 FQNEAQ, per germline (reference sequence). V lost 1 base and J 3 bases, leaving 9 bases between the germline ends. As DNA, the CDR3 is TGTGCCAGCAGCTTAGGACAGCCTTACTATGGCTACACCTTC. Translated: CASSLGQPYYGYTF.

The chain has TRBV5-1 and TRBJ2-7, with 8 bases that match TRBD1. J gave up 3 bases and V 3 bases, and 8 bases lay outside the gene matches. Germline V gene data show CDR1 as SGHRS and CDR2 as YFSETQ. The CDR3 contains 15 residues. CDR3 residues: CASSSGTGTYYEQYF. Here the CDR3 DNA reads TGCGCCAGCAGCTCCGGGACAGGAACATACTACGAGCAGTACTTC.

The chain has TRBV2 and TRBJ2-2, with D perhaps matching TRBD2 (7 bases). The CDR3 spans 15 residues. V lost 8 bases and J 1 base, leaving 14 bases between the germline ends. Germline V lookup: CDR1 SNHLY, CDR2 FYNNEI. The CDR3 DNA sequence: TGTGCCAGCGGGGGGGGCGCGGTGAACACCGGGGAGCTGTTTTTT. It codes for CASGGGAVNTGELFF.

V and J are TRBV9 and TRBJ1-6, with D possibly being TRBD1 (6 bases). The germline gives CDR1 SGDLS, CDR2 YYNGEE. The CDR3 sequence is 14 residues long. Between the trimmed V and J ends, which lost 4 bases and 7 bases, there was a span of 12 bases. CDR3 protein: CASSPQQGNSPLHF. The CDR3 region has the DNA TGTGCCAGCAGCCCCCAACAGGGAAATTCACCCCTCCACTTT.

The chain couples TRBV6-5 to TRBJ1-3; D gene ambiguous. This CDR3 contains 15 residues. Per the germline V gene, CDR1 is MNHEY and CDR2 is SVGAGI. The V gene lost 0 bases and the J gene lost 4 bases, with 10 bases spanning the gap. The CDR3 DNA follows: TGTGCCAGCAGTTACTCACGGGGATTCGGAAACACCATATATTTT. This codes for CASSYSRGFGNTIYF.

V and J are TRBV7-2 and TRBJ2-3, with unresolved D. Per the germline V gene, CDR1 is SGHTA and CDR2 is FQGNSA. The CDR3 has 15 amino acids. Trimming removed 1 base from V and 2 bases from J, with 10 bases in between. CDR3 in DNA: TGTGCCAGCAGCTTAGAAGCGAGACTCACAGATACGCAGTATTTT. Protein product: CASSLEARLTDTQYF.

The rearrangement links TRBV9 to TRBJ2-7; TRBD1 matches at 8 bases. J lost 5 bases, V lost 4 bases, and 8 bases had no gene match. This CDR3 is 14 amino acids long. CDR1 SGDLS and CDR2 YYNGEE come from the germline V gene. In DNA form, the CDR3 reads TGTGCCAGCAGCATAGGACAGGGAACCCACGAGCAGTACTTC. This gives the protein CASSIGQGTHEQYF.